Presented here are 21 T cell receptor beta chains from one specimen sequenced in a study of spatial heterogeneity in lung cancer (dated by TCRdb to between 2018 and 2021). This sample's time point label indicates: blood at routine non-recurrence follow-up after resection. TCR sequencing used whole RNA extracted from tumor and nontumor lung tissue, or from cryopreserved PBMC samples, without cell sorting. Receptor libraries were prepared by 5' RACE. Instrument on record: NextSeq 500. Clones were called with MiXCR by TCRdb after fastp trimmed the public reads at Q25, and only in-frame beta chains were retained. Duplicate CDR3 protein sequences are folded into a single record with the most common DNA and genes. Recorded for this sample are 51,000 or so distinct CDR3 sequences; about 7.4% of them occurred a single time. Approximately 35% of the sample is taken by the ten largest. Sequences were derived from PBMCs, sampled at follow-up. Source of these receptors: a female donor with early-stage non-small cell lung cancer.

This clonotype showed up many times. CDR3: CASEQGVRVNTEAFF. The CDR3 region has the DNA TGTGCCAGCGAACAGGGGGTCCGGGTCAACACTGAAGCTTTCTTT. The V gene is TRBV6-2 or TRBV6-3, the J gene TRBJ1-1, with 8 bases lining up with TRBD1. The J segment lost 2 bases and the V segment lost 8 bases, leaving 10 bases of the junction unmatched. The length of the CDR3 is 15 residues. Looked up from germline, CDR1 is MNHEY and CDR2 is SVGEGT.

This clonotype appeared many times. This chain links TRBV5-1 with TRBJ2-7; the D is unclear. This CDR3 has 15 residues. Germline V CDR1 and CDR2: SGHRS, YFSETQ. Trimming took off 3 bases at V and 1 base at J, with 14 bases between the two ends. The CDR3 protein is CASSSQTTISYEQYF. CDR3 nucleotides: TGCGCCAGCAGCTCCCAAACCACTATTTCCTACGAGCAGTACTTC. Combining the CDR3 with reference TRBV5-1 and TRBJ2-7 gives the whole variable domain KAGVTQTPRYLIKTRGQQVTLSCSPISGHRSVSWYQQTPGQGLQFLFEYFSETQRNKGNFPGRFSGRQFSNSRSEMNVSTLELGDSALYLCASSSQTTISYEQYFGPGTRLTVT.

This clonotype was counted ten times or more. J is TRBJ2-1 and V is TRBV27, with 10 bases matching TRBD2. Losses at the gene ends were 5 bases for V and 5 bases for J; bases not matched to a gene: 6. The germline gives CDR1 MNHEY, CDR2 SMNVEV (reference sequence). The CDR3 length is 15 residues. The CDR3 DNA sequence: TGTGCCAGCAGTCTGAGCGGGGGGGCCAACAATGAGCAGTTCTTC. Translating gives CASSLSGGANNEQFF.

This clonotype was recorded at least ten times. DNA of the CDR3: TGCGCCAGCAGCCAAAGCGTAGACAGGGTCAAAAACATTCAGTACTTC. Protein sequence: CASSQSVDRVKNIQYF. V and J are TRBV4-1 and TRBJ2-4; 7 nucleotides line up with TRBD1. After removal of 2 bases from V and 3 bases from J, the junction contained 7 bases not matched to a gene. This CDR3 has 16 amino acids. CDR1 is MGHRA and CDR2 is YSYEKL in the germline V gene.

This clonotype was counted between two and nine times. The chain uses TRBV6-2 or TRBV6-3 and TRBJ2-5; D not certain. CDR1 is MNHEY, CDR2 SVGEGT, per germline. The V gene lost 2 bases and the J gene lost 4 bases, with 11 bases spanning the gap. CDR3 size: 14 residues. CDR3 bases: TGTGCCAGCAGTTACGCTCTACCGGGAGAGACCCAGTACTTC. Its protein is CASSYALPGETQYF.

The chain is built from TRBV3-1 and TRBJ2-3, with 8 bases lining up with TRBD2. Germline V lookup: CDR1 LGHDT, CDR2 YNNKEL (reference sequence). CDR3 size: 17 residues. The V and J ends lost 0 bases and 2 bases, in that order; junction bases with no gene match: 7. The CDR3 spells CASSQERWTSLTDTQYF. The DNA of the CDR3 is TGTGCCAGCAGCCAAGAGAGGTGGACTAGCCTCACAGATACGCAGTATTTT.

This chain links TRBV6-2 or TRBV6-3 with TRBJ1-2; tentative D call: TRBD1 (6 bases). The CDR3 spans 15 residues. Germline CDR1 reads MNHEY; CDR2 reads SVGEGT. V gave up 8 bases and J gave up 4 bases, with 20 bases separating them. The chain's CDR3 is CASAPSGQTFYGYTF. CDR3 nucleotides: TGTGCCAGCGCCCCTAGTGGACAGACCTTCTATGGCTACACCTTC.

This clonotype showed up many times. The chain links TRBV11-2 to TRBJ2-3; D uncertain. Germline V CDR1 and CDR2: SGHAT, FQNNGV. The V end was cut by 0 bases, the J end by 0 bases, with 4 bases between. The CDR3 consists of 14 residues. CDR3 in DNA: TGTGCCAGCAGCTTAGACCATAGCACAGATACGCAGTATTTT. Amino acid sequence: CASSLDHSTDTQYF.

This clonotype turned up a few times. The chain has TRBV12-3 or TRBV12-4 and TRBJ2-3; perhaps TRBD1 as D (5 bases). The V gene lost 0 bases and the J gene lost 1 base, with 14 bases spanning the gap. The CDR3 extends over 17 amino acids. CDR3 sequence reads: CASSLALRGSRTDTQYF. In nucleotides, the CDR3 is TGTGCCAGCAGTTTAGCGCTAAGGGGCAGTCGCACAGATACGCAGTATTTT.

The rearrangement joins TRBV7-6 to TRBJ2-3, with 8 bases lining up with TRBD1. The J call may be mistaken, given a closer DNA end match to TRBJ1-5. The CDR3 is 17 amino acids. CDR1 is SGHVS, CDR2 FNYEAQ, per germline. CDR3: CASSLGLDRVVGDTQHF. Here the CDR3 DNA reads TGTGCCAGCAGCTTAGGATTGGACAGGGTTGTCGGGGATACGCAGCATTTT.

This clonotype was counted ten times or more. The V gene is TRBV5-5, the J gene TRBJ1-5; D ambiguous. V lost 2 bases and J lost 6, with 12 bases in between. The CDR3 is 14 residues long. CDR1 is SGHKS, CDR2 YYEKEE, per germline (reference sequence). CDR3 nucleotides: TGTGCCAGCAGCTTCGCCATCCGGAGTCAGCCCCAGCATTTT. Amino acids: CASSFAIRSQPQHF.

This chain connects TRBV15 to TRBJ1-1; no firm D call. Deletions cut 1 base from V and 1 base from J, with 22 bases between. CDR3 length: 19 residues. The germline gives CDR1 LNHNV, CDR2 YYDKDF (reference sequence). The chain's CDR3 is CATSRAPSQRTVGNTEAFF. In DNA form, the CDR3 reads TGTGCCACCAGCAGAGCTCCCTCACAACGTACAGTTGGGAACACTGAAGCTTTCTTT.

This clonotype was observed at least ten times. The chain employs TRBV7-8 and TRBJ2-5; 7 bases are shared with TRBD2. CDR1 SGHVS and CDR2 FQNEAQ come from the germline V gene. CDR3 length equals 14 residues. J was trimmed by 0 bases and V by 4 bases; bases with no gene match: 2. The CDR3, as DNA: TGTGCCAGCAGCTCGGGGACTAACCAAGAGACCCAGTACTTC. Translated: CASSSGTNQETQYF.

This clonotype was seen a few times. The chain has TRBV6-5 and TRBJ1-3, with 9 bases identical to TRBD1. V gave up 9 bases and J gave up 2 bases; unmatched junction bases: 2. The CDR3 loop spans 13 amino acids. Germline loops: CDR1 MNHEY, CDR2 SVGAGI. CDR3 sequence: CASRTGAGNTIYF. The CDR3 DNA sequence: TGTGCCAGTCGGACAGGGGCTGGAAACACCATATATTTT.

Only a few counts were recorded for this clonotype. The rearrangement links TRBV6-1 to TRBJ1-3; D ambiguous. This CDR3 spans 15 amino acids. Germline V gene lookup returns CDR1 MNHNS and CDR2 SASEGT. Trimming removed 5 bases from V and 7 bases from J, with 18 bases in between. The CDR3 spells CASSNYPTPRNTIYF. DNA of the CDR3: TGTGCCAGCAGTAACTACCCAACCCCCCGGAACACCATATATTTT.

In this sample, this clonotype turned up many times. The rearrangement links TRBV7-2 to TRBJ2-7; 10 positions match TRBD2. Looked up from germline, CDR1 is SGHTA and CDR2 is FQGNSA. Germline trimming cut 5 bases from V and 6 bases from J; bases unmatched to any gene: 10. This CDR3 contains 15 residues. CDR3 loop: CASSQSGGAAGEQYF. CDR3 nucleotides: TGTGCCAGCAGCCAAAGCGGGGGGGCTGCGGGCGAGCAGTACTTC.

This clonotype appeared many times. The chain is built from TRBV27 and TRBJ2-4; D possibly matches TRBD1 or TRBD2 (6 bases each). CDR3 length equals 15 residues. Germline loops: CDR1 MNHEY, CDR2 SMNVEV (reference sequence). Trimming pared 3 bases from V and 1 base from J, leaving 10 bases between. In nucleotides, the CDR3 is TGTGCCAGCAGTTTGTCGGGGGCGGCCAAAAACATTCAGTACTTC. This translates into CASSLSGAAKNIQYF.

This clonotype was observed many times. The rearrangement links TRBV11-2 to TRBJ2-5; D is undetermined. Trimming shortened V by 3 bases and J by 4 bases, and 9 bases separated the two germline ends. The CDR3 has 13 amino acids. Germline V CDR1 and CDR2: SGHAT, FQNNGV. CDR3 loop: CASSFLPAETQYF. CDR3 nucleotides: TGTGCCAGCAGCTTTCTCCCGGCAGAGACCCAGTACTTC.

This clonotype was seen at least ten times. The chain recombines TRBV7-9 with TRBJ2-5, with a possible D match to TRBD1 (6 bases). Germline V gene lookup returns CDR1 SEHNR and CDR2 FQNEAQ (reference sequence). CDR3 length: 14 residues. Trimming took 1 base from V and 3 from J, leaving 9 bases between them. For the CDR3, the DNA is TGTGCCAGCAGCTTAGGGACAGCTGAAGAGACCCAGTACTTC. It translates to CASSLGTAEETQYF.

This clonotype has just a few counts. The chain employs TRBV7-2 and TRBJ2-7; the match to TRBD2 covers 12 bases. From germline, CDR1 is SGHTA and CDR2 FQGNSA. The CDR3 has 17 amino acids. V lost 3 bases and J lost 0; bases outside the gene matches: 6. CDR3 amino acids: CASSLEGLAGTSYEQYF. The CDR3 DNA follows: TGTGCCAGCAGCTTGGAAGGACTAGCGGGGACCTCCTACGAGCAGTACTTC.

Only a few counts were recorded for this clonotype. V and J are TRBV7-3 and TRBJ2-3; D is perhaps TRBD1 (6 bases). This CDR3 is built from 16 residues. V shed 1 base and J shed 5 bases, with 16 bases lying between them. Germline loops: CDR1 SGHTA, CDR2 FQGTGA. The CDR3 nucleotides read TGTGCCAGCAGCTTAAGGCGTACAGGGACGGGAGATACGCAGTATTTT. Its translation: CASSLRRTGTGDTQYF. Looking up the rest from reference TRBV7-3 and TRBJ2-3 gives the full variable domain: GAGVSQTPSNKVTEKGKYVELRCDPISGHTALYWYRQSLGQGPEFLIYFQGTGAADDSGLPNDRFFAVRPEGSVSTLKIQRTERGDSAVYLCASSLRRTGTGDTQYFGPGTRLTVL.